This T cell receptor (beta chain) was captured by sequencing in a study of beta chain features in type 1 diabetes. Study in general: The patient and healthy donor groups were comparable for age, gender and cell yields. Study-level findings and limits: Type 1 diabetes patients had fewer VDJ junction insertions and more deletions.

V was cut by 1 base and J by 4 bases, with 11 bases left in between. In germline, CDR1 is SGHRS, CDR2 YFSETQ. The CDR3 loop spans 14 amino acids. This clone was recorded a few times. Antigen specificity is unknown. The whole isolated RNA underwent reverse transcription, so sequencing captured expressed TCRB transcripts. Sequencing used immunoSEQ multiplex PCR; TCRdb keeps in-frame clones, though not all of them. Among about 140,000 clones, roughly 9.7% were seen once, and the ten largest hold 0.65%. CD45RO/CCR7/CD25/CD127/CD95/CD27 sorting isolated CD4+ naive, central memory, regulatory and stem cell-like memory cells.

V usage is TRBV5-1 and J usage is TRBJ1-1; TRBD1 might be the D (5 bases). The receptor comes from a woman aged 40 to 49 in good health. Sequencing was carried out using central memory CD4+ T cells from blood. The CDR3 DNA reads TGCGCCAGCAGCTTGAGCTACAGGCCCACTGAAGCTTTCTTT. Translation: CASSLSYRPTEAFF.